These T cell receptor beta chains were read from a single sample in a study of shared clonotypes between healthy human individuals. Produced via immunoSEQ multiplex PCR; TCRdb's table is partial and in-frame only. Here the sample spans over a million clones, about three quarters being singletons. The sequenced sample was memory CD4+ T cells sorted from blood. These receptor sequences come from a man between 18 and 35 years old in good health. Each CDR3 is given with its conserved first and last residue. D genes are given only for firm matches. Only part of the rows carry a size: once, few, many, or a class if the clone is expanded.

size	D	V	J	CDR3	DNA
.	.	TRBV5-4	TRBJ1-4	CASSLEGAPNEKLFF	TGTGCCAGCAGCTTGGAAGGGGCTCCCAATGAAAAACTGTTTTTT
.	.	TRBV28	TRBJ1-4	CASSPHGTPNEKLFF	TGTGCCAGCAGTCCTCACGGGACACCCAATGAAAAACTGTTTTTT
.	.	TRBV28	TRBJ1-4	CASSFGGRYEKLFF	TGTGCCAGCAGTTTTGGGGGGAGATATGAAAAACTGTTTTTT
.	.	TRBV6-1	TRBJ2-7	CASSPFGQTTYEQYF	TGTGCCAGCAGCCCTTTTGGACAGACGACCTACGAGCAGTACTTC
.	.	TRBV28	TRBJ1-1	CASSTPGGLRRTEAFF	TGTGCCAGCAGTACCCCGGGAGGGTTAAGAAGGACTGAAGCTTTCTTT
many	.	TRBV10-3	TRBJ1-5	CAIRGEGNQPQHF	TGTGCCATCAGGGGAGAGGGCAATCAGCCCCAGCATTTT
.	.	TRBV2	TRBJ2-2	CASSEARSGELFF	TGTGCCAGCAGTGAAGCTCGGAGCGGGGAGCTGTTTTTT
.	.	TRBV25-1	TRBJ1-3	CASSEWGIRSGNTIYF	TGTGCCAGCAGTGAATGGGGCATTCGCTCTGGAAACACCATATATTTT
.	.	TRBV18	TRBJ1-1	CASSPGRNTEAFF	TGTGCCAGCTCACCGGGGAGAAACACTGAAGCTTTCTTT
.	TRBD1	TRBV5-1	TRBJ1-1	CASSYGQGYMNTEAFF	TGCGCCAGCAGCTACGGACAGGGGTACATGAACACTGAAGCTTTCTTT
.	.	TRBV9	TRBJ1-5	CASSGGPYQPQHF	TGTGCCAGCAGCGGAGGACCGTATCAGCCCCAGCATTTT
.	.	TRBV10-2	TRBJ2-2	CASRETGELFF	TGCGCCAGCAGGGAAACCGGGGAGCTGTTTTTT
.	.	TRBV30	TRBJ2-1	CAWSGTRNEQFF	TGTGCCTGGAGCGGGACGCGGAATGAGCAGTTCTTC
.	.	TRBV19	TRBJ1-6	CASSITQSTPLHF	TGTGCCAGTAGTATTACCCAAAGTACACCCCTCCACTTT
once	.	TRBV11-3	TRBJ2-3	CASSLDAGGDTQYF	TGTGCCAGCAGCTTAGATGCTGGAGGGGATACGCAGTATTTT
.	.	TRBV7-3	TRBJ2-3	CASSTGRGTDTQYF	TGTGCCAGCAGCACAGGGAGGGGGACAGATACGCAGTATTTT
few	TRBD1	TRBV29-1	TRBJ2-3	CSVLQGALFKDTQYF	TGCAGCGTGCTCCAGGGGGCGTTGTTCAAAGATACGCAGTATTTT